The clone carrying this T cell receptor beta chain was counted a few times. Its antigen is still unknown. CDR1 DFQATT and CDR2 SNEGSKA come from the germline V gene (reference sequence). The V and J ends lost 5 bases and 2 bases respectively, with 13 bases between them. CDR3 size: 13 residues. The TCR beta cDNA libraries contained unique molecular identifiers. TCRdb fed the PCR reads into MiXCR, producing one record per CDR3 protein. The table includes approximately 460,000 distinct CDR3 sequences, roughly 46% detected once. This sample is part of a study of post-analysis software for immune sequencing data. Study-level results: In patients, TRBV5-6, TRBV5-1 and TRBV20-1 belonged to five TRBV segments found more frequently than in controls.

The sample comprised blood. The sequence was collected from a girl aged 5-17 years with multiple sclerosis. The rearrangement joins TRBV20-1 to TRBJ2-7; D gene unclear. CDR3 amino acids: CSADSLAPYEQYF. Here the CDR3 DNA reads TGCAGTGCTGATAGCCTTGCACCCTACGAGCAGTACTTC.